This entry describes one TCR beta chain. As yet, its antigen is unknown. The assay was immunoSEQ multiplex PCR, and TCRdb's table has in-frame clones only and misses some. Of about 2.5 million clones in the sample, roughly 90% were seen once. This entry belongs to a study of shared clonotypes between healthy human individuals. V was shortened by 2 bases and J by 7 bases, with 4 bases between the two germline ends. From germline, CDR1 is SGHKS and CDR2 YYEKEE (reference sequence). The CDR3 has 11 amino acids. Overall study findings and caveats: Relative to memory subsets, naive subsets generally showed larger estimated richness.

Sequenced sample: naive CD4+ T cells from PBMCs. The sample's subset: CD45RA+ positively selected. The sequence was obtained from a man between 18 and 35 years old in good health. Some clones in this sample may be carry-over from other donors' samples. The chain carries TRBV5-5 and TRBJ2-4; D gene unclear. The CDR3 loop reads CASSFLNIQYF. The DNA of the CDR3 is TGTGCCAGCAGCTTTTTGAACATTCAGTACTTC.